The clone carrying this T cell receptor beta chain was seen more than once but under ten times. This sample was taken from a study of blood T cell repertoires in COVID-19. The length of the CDR3 is 12 residues. V lost 5 bases and J 14 bases, leaving 15 bases between the germline ends. Germline assignment: CDR1 SGHVT and CDR2 SQSDAQ. Libraries were prepared by immunoSEQ multiplex PCR; TCRdb keeps only in-frame clonotypes and omits some of them. This sample yields some 170,000 clones, of which 87% are seen a single time; around 1.6% belongs to the top ten. The V call is TRBV7-4, the J call TRBJ1-4, with unresolved D. The sequenced sample consisted of peripheral blood. The clonotype comes from a woman in her 50s with acute or convalescent COVID-19. The CDR3 loop reads CASSPSTERLFF. CDR3 nucleotides: TGTGCCAGCAGCCCCAGTACTGAGAGGCTGTTTTTT.